The 24 T cell receptor beta chains listed next were all sequenced from one sample in a study of shared clonotypes between healthy human individuals. TCRdb's copy holds only in-frame clones and misses some; the assay was immunoSEQ multiplex PCR. The sample consists of 950,000 to 1,300,000 clones, 70% to 80% of them appearing once. The sequenced material came from memory CD4+ T cells sorted from blood. Subset specified: CD45RA-negative fraction. The receptors were sampled from a man between 18 and 35 years old in good health.

The V call is TRBV5-4, the J call TRBJ1-3; D possibly corresponds to TRBD1 (5 bases). V lost 6 bases, J lost 0 bases, and 13 bases lay in between. The CDR3 contains 15 residues. CDR1 is SGHNT and CDR2 is YYREEE in the germline V gene (reference sequence). The CDR3 DNA follows: TGTGCCAGCAAACTTGACAGCAGCTCTGGAAACACCATATATTTT. Translation gives CASKLDSSSGNTIYF.

The chain carries TRBV6-4 and TRBJ2-3; D unresolved. The CDR3 runs 13 residues. The germline V gene has CDR1 MRHNA and CDR2 SNTAGT. Trimming left V 7 bases short and J 7 bases short, with 15 bases between. The DNA for the CDR3 is TGTGCCAGCATTCTACCCCGAGAAAATACGCAGTATTTT. Protein product: CASILPRENTQYF.

This clone turned up a few times. The rearrangement links TRBV5-1 to TRBJ1-1, with TRBD1 identical over 8 bases. CDR1 and CDR2 from the germline V gene are SGHRS and YFSETQ. Unmatched junction bases numbered 7, after V lost 1 base and J lost 5 bases. This CDR3 comprises 15 residues. The CDR3 sequence: CASSLSNDRGTEAFF. The DNA of the CDR3 is TGCGCCAGCAGCTTGAGTAACGACAGGGGAACTGAAGCTTTCTTT.

In this sample, this clone turned up a few times. The chain recombines TRBV7-9 with TRBJ1-5; D call uncertain. The CDR3 length is 15 residues. Trimming removed 1 base from V and 5 bases from J, with 12 bases in between. The V gene's germline CDR1 is SEHNR and CDR2 FQNEAQ (reference sequence). CDR3 in DNA: TGTGCCAGCAGCTTAGGGGCAGGTATTGATCAGCCCCAGCATTTT. Amino acid sequence: CASSLGAGIDQPQHF.

This clone was seen at least ten times. The chain recombines TRBV7-6 with TRBJ1-5, with a possible D match to TRBD1 (5 bases). The length of the CDR3 is 15 residues. Germline V gene data show CDR1 as SGHVS and CDR2 as FNYEAQ. Trimming removed 5 bases from V and 7 bases from J, with 18 bases in between. In DNA form, the CDR3 reads TGTGCCAGCAGCCCCCAGCCGGGGGGAAAGCAGCCCCAGCATTTT. It codes for CASSPQPGGKQPQHF.

V and J are TRBV7-2 and TRBJ2-1, with D unresolved. Germline V gives CDR1 SGHTA, CDR2 FQGNSA. The CDR3 is made up of 13 amino acids. Deletions cut 2 bases from V and 4 bases from J, with 6 bases between. Here the CDR3 reads CASSLRLYNEQFF. The CDR3 DNA reads as TGTGCCAGCAGCTTAAGGCTATACAATGAGCAGTTCTTC.

The J gene is TRBJ1-2, the V gene TRBV7-2; 9 positions agree with TRBD1. Germline V lookup: CDR1 SGHTA, CDR2 FQGNSA. The J segment lost 4 bases and the V segment lost 3 bases, leaving 6 bases of the junction unmatched. The CDR3 consists of 15 residues. The CDR3 is CASSLSGQGVYGYTF. The CDR3 DNA follows: TGTGCCAGCAGCTTGTCGGGACAGGGAGTCTATGGCTACACCTTC.

V usage is TRBV7-2 and J usage is TRBJ1-3; D gene uncertain. Trimming removed 5 bases from V and 3 bases from J, with 17 bases in between. Germline values: CDR1 SGHTA, CDR2 FQGNSA. This CDR3 contains 16 residues. This CDR3 reads CASSPMVPRSGNTIYF. The CDR3 DNA sequence: TGTGCCAGCAGCCCGATGGTCCCAAGGAGTGGAAACACCATATATTTT. The full variable domain, completed using reference TRBV7-2 and TRBJ1-3, is GAGVSQSPSNKVTEKGKDVELRCDPISGHTALYWYRQSLGQGLEFLIYFQGNSAPDKSGLPSDRFSAERTGGSVSTLTIQRTQQEDSAVYLCASSPMVPRSGNTIYFGEGSWLTVV.

The chain recombines TRBV30 with TRBJ2-7; TRBD1 matches 9 bases. The CDR3 covers 15 residues. Germline V gene sequence: CDR1 GTSNPN, CDR2 SVGIG (reference sequence). V shed 3 bases and J 7 bases; nucleotides not matched to a gene: 13. The CDR3 DNA follows: TGTGCCTGGAGCTCAACGCGGGACAGGGTGGGGGAGCAGTACTTC. This encodes CAWSSTRDRVGEQYF.

The chain carries TRBV6-6 and TRBJ1-2; 8 nucleotides line up with TRBD1. The CDR3 extends over 13 amino acids. J was trimmed by 8 bases and V by 6 bases; bases with no gene match: 8. The germline V gene encodes CDR1 MNHNY and CDR2 SVGAGI (reference sequence). CDR3 loop: CASRQGQADGYTF. CDR3 DNA: TGTGCCAGCAGGCAGGGACAGGCGGACGGCTACACCTTC.

The rearrangement joins TRBV27 to TRBJ1-2, with TRBD1 identical over 8 bases. Germline lookup yields CDR1 MNHEY and CDR2 SMNVEV (reference sequence). V gave up 2 bases and J gave up 3 bases; unmatched junction bases: 2. This CDR3 has 14 amino acids. The CDR3 DNA sequence: TGTGCCAGCAGTTTAGGACAGGGTCACTATGGCTACACCTTC. As protein: CASSLGQGHYGYTF.

The chain carries TRBV30 and TRBJ1-5; D gene ambiguous. Between the trimmed V and J ends, which lost 0 bases and 4 bases, there was a span of 13 bases. Looked up from germline, CDR1 is GTSNPN and CDR2 is SVGIG (reference sequence). The CDR3 sequence is 15 residues long. The CDR3 nucleotides are TGTGCCTGGAGTGTAAGGGCAGGAAAAAATCAGCCCCAGCATTTT. Its protein product is CAWSVRAGKNQPQHF.

The table lists this clone with a count of one. The chain has TRBV27 and TRBJ1-2; D may be TRBD1 (6 bases). Looked up from germline, CDR1 is MNHEY and CDR2 is SMNVEV (reference sequence). This CDR3 spans 13 amino acids. V shed 5 bases and J shed 8 bases, with 15 bases lying between them. CDR3 residues: CASSPQGGRGYTF. The CDR3, as DNA: TGTGCCAGCAGTCCACAAGGGGGGCGAGGCTACACCTTC.

The CDR3 loop is CASSPGRGLVPGELFF. CDR3 in DNA: TGTGCCAGCAGCCCCGGGCGAGGACTAGTCCCAGGGGAGCTGTTTTTT. This chain uses TRBV9 with TRBJ2-2, with 7 bases aligning to TRBD2. In germline, CDR1 is SGDLS, CDR2 YYNGEE. V dropped 4 bases and J dropped 8; count of bases not matched to a gene: 14. The CDR3 length is 16 residues. Supplemented by reference TRBV9 and TRBJ2-2, the full variable domain reads DSGVTQTPKHLITATGQRVTLRCSPRSGDLSVYWYQQSLDQGLQFLIQYYNGEERAKGNILERFSAQQFPDLHSELNLSSLELGDSALYFCASSPGRGLVPGELFFGEGSRLTVL.

The chain is built from TRBV10-1 and TRBJ2-5; 8 bases are a match to TRBD1. Germline CDR1 and CDR2: WNHNN and SYGVQD (reference sequence). The ends lost 4 bases at V and 4 bases at J; junction bases unmatched: 5. The CDR3 runs to 14 residues. The CDR3 DNA reads TGCGCCAGCAGTGGGACAGGGCGCGGAGAGACCCAGTACTTC. It specifies CASSGTGRGETQYF.

The chain uses TRBV27 and TRBJ1-2; no firm D call. Trimming took 6 bases from V and 5 from J, leaving 13 bases between them. This CDR3 has 13 residues. Germline V gene lookup returns CDR1 MNHEY and CDR2 SMNVEV (reference sequence). This CDR3 reads CASRPDTQYGYTF. The DNA of the CDR3 is TGTGCCAGCAGACCTGACACGCAGTATGGCTACACCTTC.

The V call is TRBV18, the J call TRBJ2-3, with D tentatively TRBD1 (6 bases). The V end was cut by 8 bases, the J end by 5 bases, with 11 bases between. The V gene's germline CDR1 is KGHSH and CDR2 LQKENI. This CDR3 contains 12 residues. This CDR3 is CASLPRGDTQYF. CDR3 bases: TGTGCCAGCCTTCCCAGGGGAGATACGCAGTATTTT.

Points on this clone: Other DNA sequences within the sample encode an identical CDR3. The gene calls are TRBV5-4 and TRBJ1-1, with no clear D. CDR1 is SGHNT, CDR2 YYREEE, per germline (reference sequence). V lost 5 bases and J lost 0, with 8 bases in between. The CDR3 covers 13 residues. The CDR3 DNA reads as TGTGCCAGCAGTTCACAACTGAACACTGAAGCTTTCTTT. Translating it yields CASSSQLNTEAFF. The variable domain in full, completed from reference TRBV5-4 and TRBJ1-1, reads ETGVTQSPTHLIKTRGQQVTLRCSSQSGHNTVSWYQQALGQGPQFIFQYYREEENGRGNFPPRFSGLQFPNYSSELNVNALELDDSALYLCASSSQLNTEAFFGQGTRLTVV.

This chain connects TRBV19 to TRBJ2-5, with 11 bases matching TRBD2. V dropped 1 base and J dropped 6; count of bases not matched to a gene: 4. The CDR3 is made up of 15 amino acids. CDR1 is LNHDA, CDR2 SQIVND, per germline (reference sequence). Here the CDR3 reads CASSIVTSGGKTQYF. Here the CDR3 DNA reads TGTGCCAGTAGTATAGTAACTAGCGGGGGAAAGACCCAGTACTTC.

The J gene is TRBJ2-1, the V gene TRBV11-2, with 7 bases lining up with TRBD1. Germline V gives CDR1 SGHAT, CDR2 FQNNGV. Trimming at V came to 1 base and at J to 10 bases, leaving 1 base not matched to a gene. The CDR3 contains 12 residues. This CDR3 reads CASSLGQGEQFF. CDR3 bases: TGTGCCAGCAGCTTAGGACAGGGAGAGCAGTTCTTC. Full variable domain (remainder filled in from reference TRBV11-2 and TRBJ2-1): EAGVAQSPRYKIIEKRQSVAFWCNPISGHATLYWYQQILGQGPKLLIQFQNNGVVDDSQLPKDRFSAERLKGVDSTLKIQPAKLEDSAVYLCASSLGQGEQFFGPGTRLTVL.

The V call is TRBV2, the J call TRBJ2-2, with TRBD1 identical over 10 bases. Unmatched junction bases numbered 20, after V lost 7 bases and J lost 6 bases. The CDR3 totals 19 residues. CDR1 and CDR2 from the germline V gene are SNHLY and FYNNEI. CDR3 region: CASISLLPGGTGEAGELFF. CDR3 DNA sequence: TGTGCCAGCATCTCTTTGCTTCCTGGGGGGACAGGGGAAGCCGGGGAGCTGTTTTTT. The full variable domain, rest sourced from reference TRBV2 and TRBJ2-2, is EPEVTQTPSHQVTQMGQEVILRCVPISNHLYFYWYRQILGQKVEFLVSFYNNEISEKSEIFDDQFSVERPDGSNFTLKIRSTKLEDSAMYFCASISLLPGGTGEAGELFFGEGSRLTVL.

The chain links TRBV6-6 to TRBJ2-1; 12 positions match TRBD2. The CDR3 loop spans 16 amino acids. V gave up 2 bases and J gave up 6 bases; unmatched junction bases: 5. CDR1 MNHNY and CDR2 SVGAGI come from the germline V gene (reference sequence). The DNA of the CDR3 is TGTGCCAGCAGTTACCCTCTAGCGGGGGGGCCCAATGAGCAGTTCTTC. Encoded protein: CASSYPLAGGPNEQFF.

This sequence joins TRBV25-1 and TRBJ1-2; D might be TRBD1 (5 bases). Trimming removed 2 bases at V and 8 bases at J, with 12 bases between. This CDR3 has 13 amino acids. Germline V CDR1 and CDR2: MGHDK, SYGVNS. The CDR3 DNA is TGTGCCAGCAGTGAAGGGGCAGCGAGGGGCTACACCTTC. Translated, it gives CASSEGAARGYTF.

This clone was counted between two and nine times. The chain links TRBV5-6 to TRBJ1-5; TRBD1 might be the D (5 bases). V was pared by 5 bases and J by 0 bases, with 9 bases between. CDR1 is SGHDT, CDR2 YYEEEE, per germline. CDR3 length: 14 residues. The CDR3 loop reads CASRKGSSNQPQHF. CDR3 nucleotides: TGTGCCAGCAGGAAGGGGAGTAGCAATCAGCCCCAGCATTTT.